The next 27 T cell receptor beta chains were all read from a single sample in a study of cytomegalovirus exposure and HLA in healthy donors. Sequencing was performed with immunoSEQ multiplex PCR; in TCRdb, only in-frame clones are kept and a portion is missing. The table shows roughly 82,000 clones, with roughly 93% occurring only once. The material sequenced was PBMCs. Receptor source: a man aged 18 to 29 in good health and CMV-seronegative.

This sequence joins TRBV5-6 and TRBJ2-7, with D possibly TRBD1 on 6 matching bases. Germline V gives CDR1 SGHDT, CDR2 YYEEEE. The CDR3 length is 15 residues. Deletions cut 0 bases from V and 3 bases from J, with 13 bases between. The CDR3 reads CASSLAGQGNYEQYF. The CDR3 DNA reads as TGTGCCAGCAGCTTGGCCGGCCAGGGGAACTACGAGCAGTACTTC.

CDR3 sequence reads: CASSSAGSSYNEQFF. The CDR3 bases are TGCGCCAGCAGCTCGGCGGGGAGCTCCTACAATGAGCAGTTCTTC. The gene calls are TRBV5-1 and TRBJ2-1, with D possibly being TRBD2 (6 bases). Between the trimmed V and J ends, which lost 3 bases and 0 bases, there was a span of 10 bases. The CDR3 is 15 residues long. The germline gives CDR1 SGHRS, CDR2 YFSETQ. Together with reference TRBV5-1 and TRBJ2-1, the CDR3 gives the full variable domain: KAGVTQTPRYLIKTRGQQVTLSCSPISGHRSVSWYQQTPGQGLQFLFEYFSETQRNKGNFPGRFSGRQFSNSRSEMNVSTLELGDSALYLCASSSAGSSYNEQFFGPGTRLTVL.

V and J are TRBV7-3 and TRBJ2-1, with TRBD2 matching 13 bases. The CDR3 length is 16 residues. V dropped 2 bases and J dropped 5; count of bases not matched to a gene: 3. CDR1 is SGHTA, CDR2 FQGTGA, per germline. The CDR3 loop reads CASSLGGLAGNNEQFF. The CDR3 region has the DNA TGTGCCAGCAGCTTAGGGGGACTAGCGGGAAACAATGAGCAGTTCTTC. Full variable domain (remainder filled in from reference TRBV7-3 and TRBJ2-1): GAGVSQTPSNKVTEKGKYVELRCDPISGHTALYWYRQSLGQGPEFLIYFQGTGAADDSGLPNDRFFAVRPEGSVSTLKIQRTERGDSAVYLCASSLGGLAGNNEQFFGPGTRLTVL.

The CDR3 coding sequence is TGTGCCAGCAGCTTTCGACAGGGGGTTGGAAACACCATATATTTT. It translates to CASSFRQGVGNTIYF. The rearrangement uses TRBV7-2 and TRBJ1-3; TRBD1 matches at 9 bases. This CDR3 has 15 residues. Losses at the gene ends were 3 bases for V and 3 bases for J; bases not matched to a gene: 3. Germline V gene data show CDR1 as SGHTA and CDR2 as FQGNSA. Full variable domain (outside the CDR3, taken from reference TRBV7-2 and TRBJ1-3): GAGVSQSPSNKVTEKGKDVELRCDPISGHTALYWYRQSLGQGLEFLIYFQGNSAPDKSGLPSDRFSAERTGGSVSTLTIQRTQQEDSAVYLCASSFRQGVGNTIYFGEGSWLTVV.

J is TRBJ2-3 and V is TRBV18; 8 nucleotides match TRBD2. The CDR3 extends over 15 amino acids. Losses at the gene ends were 4 bases for V and 2 bases for J; bases not matched to a gene: 5. The germline V gene encodes CDR1 KGHSH and CDR2 LQKENI. CDR3: CASSRAAGVTDTQYF. The CDR3 DNA reads as TGTGCCAGCTCACGAGCAGCGGGGGTCACAGATACGCAGTATTTT. The full variable domain, with the rest looked up from reference TRBV18 and TRBJ2-3, is NAGVMQNPRHLVRRRGQEARLRCSPMKGHSHVYWYRQLPEEGLKFMVYLQKENIIDESGMPKERFSAEFPKEGPSILRIQQVVRGDSAAYFCASSRAAGVTDTQYFGPGTRLTVL.

This clone occurred once. The chain recombines TRBV7-9 with TRBJ2-3; TRBD2 aligns across 10 bases. The J segment lost 0 bases and the V segment lost 4 bases, leaving 7 bases of the junction unmatched. Germline CDR1 and CDR2: SEHNR and FQNEAQ (reference sequence). The CDR3 totals 17 residues. CDR3: CASSWPTSGASTDTQYF. The CDR3 nucleotides are TGTGCCAGCAGCTGGCCCACTAGCGGGGCTAGCACAGATACGCAGTATTTT. The full variable domain, completed using reference TRBV7-9 and TRBJ2-3, is DTGVSQNPRHKITKRGQNVTFRCDPISEHNRLYWYRQTLGQGPEFLTYFQNEAQLEKSRLLSDRFSAERPKGSFSTLEIQRTEQGDSAMYLCASSWPTSGASTDTQYFGPGTRLTVL.

In this sample, this clone turned up once. The chain combines TRBV6-5 with TRBJ2-1; TRBD2 matches 8 bases. The germline V gene encodes CDR1 MNHEY and CDR2 SVGAGI. There are 16 residues in the CDR3. V trimming: 1 base; J trimming: 4 bases; junction bases outside the gene matches: 6. The CDR3 nucleotides read TGTGCCAGCAGTTACTTGCCAGCGGGGGAGTACAATGAGCAGTTCTTC. Its protein product is CASSYLPAGEYNEQFF.

The CDR3 DNA sequence: TGTGCCAGCAGCAAAGGACTAGATCTGGGCGAGCAGTACTTC. Encoded protein: CASSKGLDLGEQYF. V gene TRBV5-4 combines with J gene TRBJ2-7, with TRBD2 matching 7 bases. After removal of 4 bases from V and 6 bases from J, the junction contained 10 bases not matched to a gene. This CDR3 has 14 residues. Germline V gene lookup returns CDR1 SGHNT and CDR2 YYREEE (reference sequence).

This clone was recorded only once. The chain carries TRBV5-1 and TRBJ2-5, with 13 bases fitting TRBD2. V trimming: 0 bases; J trimming: 4 bases; junction bases outside the gene matches: 12. From germline, CDR1 is SGHRS and CDR2 YFSETQ. This CDR3 is 19 amino acids long. The CDR3 sequence is CASSLGRTSGRWAVETQYF. The CDR3, as DNA: TGCGCCAGCAGCTTGGGGAGGACTAGCGGGAGATGGGCTGTAGAGACCCAGTACTTC.

The J gene is TRBJ2-3, the V gene TRBV15; 7 bases map to TRBD2. Germline V gives CDR1 LNHNV, CDR2 YYDKDF (reference sequence). This CDR3 region has 16 residues. With V trimmed by 1 base and J by 0 bases, 4 bases remained unmatched. For the CDR3, the DNA is TGTGCCACCAGCAGAGGGGGTAGCGGGAGCACAGATACGCAGTATTTT. Protein: CATSRGGSGSTDTQYF. Combining the CDR3 with reference TRBV15 and TRBJ2-3 gives the whole variable domain DAMVIQNPRYQVTQFGKPVTLSCSQTLNHNVMYWYQQKSSQAPKLLFHYYDKDFNNEADTPDNFQSRRPNTSFCFLDIRSPGLGDTAMYLCATSRGGSGSTDTQYFGPGTRLTVL.

This chain connects TRBV2 to TRBJ2-7; D remains unclear. Trimming left V 6 bases short and J 0 bases short, with 24 bases between. This CDR3 contains 18 residues. In germline, CDR1 is SNHLY, CDR2 FYNNEI. The CDR3 reads CASRRKILLTRSSYEQYF. CDR3 DNA sequence: TGTGCCAGCAGGAGAAAAATCCTACTGACACGTAGCTCCTACGAGCAGTACTTC.

The V and J genes are TRBV7-6 and TRBJ2-5; 12 nucleotides line up with TRBD2. The CDR3 contains 16 residues. Germline values: CDR1 SGHVS, CDR2 FNYEAQ. V lost 1 base, J lost 0 bases, and 0 bases stayed unmatched. CDR3 in amino acids: CASSLGLAGDQETQYF. CDR3 bases: TGTGCCAGCAGCTTAGGACTAGCGGGGGACCAAGAGACCCAGTACTTC. Variable domain in full (rest from reference TRBV7-6 and TRBJ2-5): GAGVSQSPRYKVTKRGQDVALRCDPISGHVSLYWYRQALGQGPEFLTYFNYEAQQDKSGLPNDRFSAERPEGSISTLTIQRTEQRDSAMYRCASSLGLAGDQETQYFGPGTRLLVL.

This sequence joins TRBV5-4 and TRBJ2-1; TRBD2 aligns across 7 bases. From germline, CDR1 is SGHNT and CDR2 YYREEE (reference sequence). The CDR3 is 15 residues long. Trimming at V came to 6 bases and at J to 4 bases, leaving 10 bases not matched to a gene. The CDR3 here is CASNLGGNLYNEQFF. The CDR3 nucleotides are TGTGCCAGCAACCTCGGGGGGAACCTATACAATGAGCAGTTCTTC.

This clone was seen only once. CDR3 DNA: TGTGCCAGCACTGGGCAGGGGCGCATCACCGGGGAGCTGTTTTTT. Translation: CASTGQGRITGELFF. V and J are TRBV6-5 and TRBJ2-2, with a possible D match to TRBD1 (6 bases). Germline loops: CDR1 MNHEY, CDR2 SVGAGI. The CDR3 runs to 15 residues. V was trimmed by 7 bases and J by 4 bases, leaving 16 bases between them.

J is TRBJ2-2 and V is TRBV5-1, with 9 nucleotides matching TRBD2. The germline CDR1 and CDR2 sequences are SGHRS and YFSETQ. J gave up 4 bases and V 1 base, and 11 bases lay outside the gene matches. This CDR3 region has 18 residues. DNA for the CDR3: TGCGCCAGCAGCTTGTCCCCCCCTCAAGCGGGAGGCACCGGGGAGCTGTTTTTT. It codes for CASSLSPPQAGGTGELFF.

The chain uses TRBV7-8 and TRBJ2-2, with D tentatively TRBD2 (5 bases). Germline CDR1 reads SGHVS; CDR2 reads FQNEAQ. The CDR3 has 15 amino acids. Trimming removed 5 bases from V and 4 bases from J, with 14 bases in between. The CDR3 is CASSLRGSGTGELFF. As DNA, the CDR3 is TGTGCCAGCAGCCTCCGAGGGAGCGGCACCGGGGAGCTGTTTTTT. Using reference TRBV7-8 and TRBJ2-2 for the parts outside the CDR3, the full variable domain is GAGVSQSPRYKVAKRGQDVALRCDPISGHVSLFWYQQALGQGPEFLTYFQNEAQLDKSGLPSDRFFAERPEGSVSTLKIQRTQQEDSAVYLCASSLRGSGTGELFFGEGSRLTVL.

The rearrangement uses TRBV5-1 and TRBJ2-5; 12 bases fit TRBD1. Trimming took 4 bases from V and 0 from J; bases not matched to a gene: 4. This CDR3 contains 16 residues. Germline CDR1 and CDR2: SGHRS and YFSETQ. In nucleotides, the CDR3 is TGCGCCAGCAGCCCAGGGACAGGGGGCTACCAAGAGACCCAGTACTTC. Translated: CASSPGTGGYQETQYF.

V gene TRBV19 combines with J gene TRBJ2-7, with D possibly TRBD2 on 5 matching bases. Looked up from germline, CDR1 is LNHDA and CDR2 is SQIVND (reference sequence). CDR3 length: 12 residues. Trimming removed 8 bases from V and 2 bases from J, with 10 bases in between. CDR3 DNA sequence: TGTGCCAGTTCACGGGGAACCTACGAGCAGTACTTC. This sequence encodes CASSRGTYEQYF.

The chain couples TRBV19 to TRBJ2-2, with TRBD2 matching 9 bases. Germline V gene lookup returns CDR1 LNHDA and CDR2 SQIVND (reference sequence). V shed 6 bases, J shed 6 bases, and the junction held 5 bases outside the gene matches. The CDR3 is made up of 14 amino acids. The CDR3 protein is CASRSGGIAGELFF. The CDR3 DNA is TGTGCCAGTAGAAGCGGGGGGATAGCCGGGGAGCTGTTTTTT.

The chain couples TRBV7-2 to TRBJ2-7, with a tentative D call TRBD1 (5 bases). The CDR3 runs to 14 residues. Looked up from germline, CDR1 is SGHTA and CDR2 is FQGNSA. V shed 2 bases and J shed 1 base, with 9 bases lying between them. The CDR3 loop reads CASSLMKGSYEQYF. Written as DNA, the CDR3 is TGTGCCAGCAGCTTAATGAAGGGGTCCTACGAGCAGTACTTC.

J is TRBJ2-3 and V is TRBV30, with 7 positions matching TRBD1. Germline V gives CDR1 GTSNPN, CDR2 SVGIG (reference sequence). CDR3 length equals 14 residues. Losses at the gene ends were 2 bases for V and 4 bases for J; bases not matched to a gene: 6. CDR3: CAWSRRQGPDTQYF. The CDR3 DNA sequence: TGTGCCTGGAGTAGAAGACAGGGCCCAGATACGCAGTATTTT. The full variable domain, completed using reference TRBV30 and TRBJ2-3, is SQTIHQWPATLVQPVGSPLSLECTVEGTSNPNLYWYRQAAGRGLQLLFYSVGIGQISSEVPQNLSASRPQDRQFILSSKKLLLSDSGFYLCAWSRRQGPDTQYFGPGTRLTVL.

V is TRBV19 and J is TRBJ1-1, with TRBD1 as a possible D gene (6 bases). The CDR3 consists of 13 residues. In germline, CDR1 is LNHDA, CDR2 SQIVND (reference sequence). The V end was cut by 6 bases, the J end by 4 bases, with 12 bases between. The CDR3: CASRNRDGTEAFF. Here the CDR3 DNA reads TGTGCCAGTAGGAACAGGGACGGCACTGAAGCTTTCTTT.

This rearrangement joins TRBV12-5 to TRBJ1-1; a possible D gene is TRBD1 (5 bases). The V end lost 2 bases, the J end lost 3 bases, and 10 bases lay between the germline ends. Germline CDR1 reads LGHNT; CDR2 reads FRNRAP. This CDR3 comprises 14 residues. DNA of the CDR3: TGTGCTAGTGGTTTGCCGGGGGATGACACTGAAGCTTTCTTT. This gives the protein CASGLPGDDTEAFF.

The chain uses TRBV6-4 and TRBJ1-1; TRBD1 is a possible D gene (6 bases). Germline V gives CDR1 MRHNA, CDR2 SNTAGT. The CDR3 has 13 residues. The V end was cut by 2 bases, the J end by 4 bases, with 8 bases between. DNA for the CDR3: TGTGCCAGCAGTGACCGAGGGGGCACTGAAGCTTTCTTT. Translating gives CASSDRGGTEAFF.

V usage is TRBV15 and J usage is TRBJ2-1, with 7 positions matching TRBD2. Unmatched junction bases numbered 7, after V lost 0 bases and J lost 2 bases. Germline values: CDR1 LNHNV, CDR2 YYDKDF (reference sequence). The CDR3 is 17 amino acids. The CDR3: CATSRDLVGRAYNEQFF. CDR3 DNA sequence: TGTGCCACCAGCAGAGACCTCGTTGGGAGGGCCTACAATGAGCAGTTCTTC.

This clone was detected only once. The chain carries TRBV7-3 and TRBJ2-1; 9 bases align to TRBD2. The junction had 7 bases not matched to a gene; V was cut back by 1 base and J by 3 bases. The CDR3 is 17 residues long. Germline V lookup: CDR1 SGHTA, CDR2 FQGTGA. CDR3 DNA sequence: TGTGCCAGCAGCTTAATCGGGACTAGCCGGGGCTACAATGAGCAGTTCTTC. This gives the protein CASSLIGTSRGYNEQFF.

This clone was detected only a few times. The chain recombines TRBV9 with TRBJ1-2; no reliable D call. V dropped 0 bases and J dropped 5 bases, with 8 bases sitting between them. Germline V lookup: CDR1 SGDLS, CDR2 YYNGEE. CDR3 size: 13 residues. The CDR3 sequence: CASSVAAGYGYTF. CDR3 nucleotides: TGTGCCAGCAGCGTAGCTGCGGGGTATGGCTACACCTTC. Complete variable domain (other parts from reference TRBV9 and TRBJ1-2): DSGVTQTPKHLITATGQRVTLRCSPRSGDLSVYWYQQSLDQGLQFLIQYYNGEERAKGNILERFSAQQFPDLHSELNLSSLELGDSALYFCASSVAAGYGYTFGSGTRLTVV.